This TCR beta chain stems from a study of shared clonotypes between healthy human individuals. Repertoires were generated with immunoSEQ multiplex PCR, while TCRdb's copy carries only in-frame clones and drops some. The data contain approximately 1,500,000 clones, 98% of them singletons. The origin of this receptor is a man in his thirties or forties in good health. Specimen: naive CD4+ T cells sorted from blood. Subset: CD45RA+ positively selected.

The CDR3 nucleotides read TGTGCCAGCAGCCGTGGGGTCACAGATACGCAGTATTTT. Translating it yields CASSRGVTDTQYF. V gene TRBV11-3 combines with J gene TRBJ2-3, with no clear D. Trimming removed 5 bases at V and 2 bases at J, with 8 bases between. The CDR3 has 13 amino acids. Germline loops: CDR1 SGHNT, CDR2 YENEEA. Based on the CDR3 plus reference TRBV11-3 and TRBJ2-3, the full variable domain is EAGVVQSPRYKIIEKKQPVAFWCNPISGHNTLYWYLQNLGQGPELLIRYENEEAVDDSQLPKDRFSAERLKGVDSTLKIQPAELGDSAVYLCASSRGVTDTQYFGPGTRLTVL.